This T cell receptor (beta chain) was identified in a study of T cells in Graves' hyperthyroidism and ophthalmopathy. Study results and caveats: Ophthalmopathy could be told apart from stable hyperthyroidism with a 13 V-J model. Most thyroid clonotypes expanded above 0.001 were also detected in blood.

This clonotype was seen a handful of times. Its target is not known. Germline CDR1 reads ENHRY; CDR2 reads SYGVKD. V shed 10 bases and J 8 bases; nucleotides not matched to a gene: 11. This CDR3 spans 14 amino acids. On the basis of clinical symptoms, serum thyroxine and TRAb, thyroid ultrasound and orbital computed tomography, diagnoses were made. It was RNA transcripts that yielded the amplified TCR beta CDR3 regions. First-round RT-PCR with HTBI primers amplified the TCR CDR3 region. Using its own MiXCR run on the multiplex PCR reads, TCRdb lists one record per CDR3 protein. The data contain 500,000 to 800,000 distinct CDR3 sequences, over 40% of them seen just once; the ten biggest clones take up under 8%.

The sequence derives from an adult man with Graves' disease, either hyperthyroidism or ophthalmopathy (not recorded which). The sample comprised peripheral blood or thyroid tissue (not recorded which). The rearrangement links TRBV10-3 to TRBJ1-6, with 7 bases lining up with TRBD1. The chain's CDR3 is CASTRDRVYSPLHF. The CDR3 region has the DNA TGTGCCAGCACCAGAGACAGGGTATATTCACCCCTCCACTTT.